These T cell receptor beta chains were read from a single sample in a study of OX40 agonist ivuxolimab in advanced cancers. Sequencing was performed with immunoSEQ multiplex PCR; in TCRdb, only in-frame clones are kept and a portion is missing. The sample yields 55,000 to 70,000 clones, under 90% seen once. The source material was CD4+ or CD8+ T cells sorted from blood, sampled in a trial of the OX40 agonist ivuxolimab. The receptor source for this set is an adult with an advanced solid tumor such as melanoma, head and neck, liver or kidney cancer. Each CDR3 is given with its conserved first and last residue. D genes are given only for firm matches. Clone size is stated in some rows and not others, as once, few, many or a class when expanded.

CDR3: CAWSVGQGYGYTF
DNA: TGTGCCTGGAGTGTTGGACAGGGCTATGGCTACACCTTC
J: TRBJ1-2
D: TRBD1
V: TRBV30
size: .

CDR3: CASSPGQNQPQHF
DNA: TGTGCCAGCTCACCAGGACAGAATCAGCCCCAGCATTTT
J: TRBJ1-5
D: .
V: TRBV18
size: .

CDR3: CASRTDGTNEKLFF
DNA: TGCGCCAGCAGGACCGACGGAACTAATGAAAAACTGTTTTTT
J: TRBJ1-4
D: .
V: TRBV5-1
size: .

CDR3: CASSVSGGANTQYF
DNA: TGCGCCAGCAGTGTTAGCGGGGGGGCCAATACGCAGTATTTT
J: TRBJ2-3
D: TRBD2
V: TRBV10-2
size: .

CDR3: CAWSSSSWTANTEAFF
DNA: TGTGCCTGGAGTTCCAGTTCTTGGACGGCGAACACTGAAGCTTTCTTT
J: TRBJ1-1
D: .
V: TRBV30
size: .

CDR3: CASSLALTDNYGYTF
DNA: TGCGCCAGCAGCTTAGCCCTGACAGACAACTATGGCTACACCTTC
J: TRBJ1-2
D: .
V: TRBV5-1
size: .

CDR3: CASSQGRDQPQHF
DNA: TGTGCCAGCTCCCAGGGGAGAGACCAGCCCCAGCATTTT
J: TRBJ1-5
D: .
V: TRBV18
size: once

CDR3: CASSLDLGETQYF
DNA: TGCGCCAGCAGCTTGGACCTGGGAGAGACCCAGTACTTC
J: TRBJ2-5
D: .
V: TRBV5-1
size: .

CDR3: CASSTGPGGNQPQHF
DNA: TGTGCCAGTTCCACCGGACCAGGAGGGAATCAGCCCCAGCATTTT
J: TRBJ1-5
D: .
V: TRBV19
size: few

CDR3: CASSPNSGAGTDTQYF
DNA: TGTGCCAGCAGCCCTAATAGCGGGGCCGGCACAGATACGCAGTATTTT
J: TRBJ2-3
D: TRBD2
V: TRBV14
size: .

CDR3: CASSLARLAGVGRSEQFF
DNA: TGTGCCAGCAGCTTAGCGCGACTAGCGGGGGTGGGGAGGAGTGAGCAGTTCTTC
J: TRBJ2-1
D: TRBD2
V: TRBV7-9
size: .

CDR3: CATSRADRPNQPQHF
DNA: TGTGCCACCAGCAGAGCGGACAGGCCAAATCAGCCCCAGCATTTT
J: TRBJ1-5
D: TRBD1
V: TRBV15
size: .

CDR3: CSVDETDYGYTF
DNA: TGCAGCGTCGACGAGACCGACTATGGCTACACCTTC
J: TRBJ1-2
D: .
V: TRBV29-1
size: .

CDR3: CASKLQANYGYTF
DNA: TGCGCCAGCAAGTTACAAGCTAACTATGGCTACACCTTC
J: TRBJ1-2
D: .
V: TRBV10-2
size: .

CDR3: CASSPGTGVREQYF
DNA: TGCGCCAGCAGCCCCGGGACAGGGGTCCGGGAGCAGTACTTC
J: TRBJ2-7
D: TRBD1
V: TRBV4-1
size: .

CDR3: CASSENSGASTDTQYF
DNA: TGTGCCAGCAGTGAAAATTCGGGGGCCTCCACAGATACGCAGTATTTT
J: TRBJ2-3
D: .
V: TRBV2
size: .

CDR3: CATSLEEGKNIQYF
DNA: TGTGCCACCAGCCTCGAGGAGGGCAAAAACATTCAGTACTTC
J: TRBJ2-4
D: .
V: TRBV15
size: .

CDR3: CSVVEFNYGYTF
DNA: TGCAGCGTTGTGGAATTTAACTATGGCTACACCTTC
J: TRBJ1-2
D: .
V: TRBV29-1
size: .

CDR3: CASSFEAGVSTDTQYF
DNA: TGTGCCAGCAGCTTCGAAGCGGGAGTGAGCACAGATACGCAGTATTTT
J: TRBJ2-3
D: TRBD2
V: TRBV7-2
size: .

CDR3: CASRDRGFRQFF
DNA: TGTGCCAGCAGGGACAGGGGATTCAGACAGTTCTTC
J: TRBJ2-1
D: TRBD1
V: TRBV6-1
size: .

CDR3: CAWSVGLAGDEQFF
DNA: TGTGCCTGGAGTGTGGGACTAGCGGGGGATGAGCAGTTCTTC
J: TRBJ2-1
D: TRBD2
V: TRBV30
size: .

CDR3: CASSQERSLSYGYTF
DNA: TGCGCCAGCAGCCAAGAACGCAGTCTCAGCTATGGCTACACCTTC
J: TRBJ1-2
D: .
V: TRBV4-1
size: .

CDR3: CASSTGPSGGYGYTF
DNA: TGTGCCAGCTCAACCGGGCCCTCTGGGGGCTATGGCTACACCTTC
J: TRBJ1-2
D: .
V: TRBV18
size: .

CDR3: CASSVGLPGDTQYF
DNA: TGTGCCAGCAGTGTCGGACTGCCGGGGGATACGCAGTATTTT
J: TRBJ2-3
D: .
V: TRBV2
size: .

CDR3: CAWNPVNNNEQFF
DNA: TGTGCCTGGAATCCAGTCAACAACAATGAGCAGTTCTTC
J: TRBJ2-1
D: .
V: TRBV30
size: once

CDR3: CASSFKGQGARGYTF
DNA: TGTGCCAGCAGCTTCAAAGGACAGGGGGCGCGGGGCTACACCTTC
J: TRBJ1-2
D: TRBD1
V: TRBV7-2
size: .

CDR3: CSGILDRPYEQYF
DNA: TGCAGCGGGATCCTAGACAGACCCTACGAGCAGTACTTC
J: TRBJ2-7
D: .
V: TRBV29-1
size: .

CDR3: CASSQPTLRGGEGGQFF
DNA: TGCGCCAGCAGCCAACCGACCCTCCGGGGTGGCGAAGGGGGGCAGTTCTTC
J: TRBJ2-1
D: .
V: TRBV4-1
size: .

CDR3: CASSPWDTQETQYF
DNA: TGTGCCAGCTCACCTTGGGACACCCAAGAGACCCAGTACTTC
J: TRBJ2-5
D: .
V: TRBV18
size: .

CDR3: CASRPTGGVANEKLFF
DNA: TGCGCCAGCAGACCTACAGGGGGGGTTGCTAATGAAAAACTGTTTTTT
J: TRBJ1-4
D: TRBD1
V: TRBV5-1
size: .

CDR3: CASSLSSGRAGGYTF
DNA: TGTGCCAGCAGCTTAAGTTCCGGCAGGGCGGGAGGCTACACCTTC
J: TRBJ1-2
D: .
V: TRBV7-2
size: .

CDR3: CSAREFEAFF
DNA: TGCAGTGCTAGGGAGTTTGAAGCTTTCTTT
J: TRBJ1-1
D: .
V: TRBV20-1
size: .

CDR3: CASSPRLAGGEETQYF
DNA: TGTGCCAGCAGCCCCCGACTAGCGGGGGGGGAAGAGACCCAGTACTTC
J: TRBJ2-5
D: TRBD2
V: TRBV11-1
size: .

CDR3: CASSSLGDTQYF
DNA: TGTGCCAGCAGCTCCCTGGGAGATACGCAGTATTTT
J: TRBJ2-3
D: .
V: TRBV7-3
size: .

CDR3: CASSAGTATEAFF
DNA: TGTGCCAGCAGTGCGGGGACAGCCACTGAAGCTTTCTTT
J: TRBJ1-1
D: TRBD1
V: TRBV25-1
size: .

CDR3: CASSQDGWGPYGYTF
DNA: TGCGCCAGCAGCCAAGATGGTTGGGGGCCCTATGGCTACACCTTC
J: TRBJ1-2
D: .
V: TRBV4-1
size: .

CDR3: CASGTLAHGELFF
DNA: TGTGCCAGCGGGACCCTAGCTCACGGGGAGCTGTTTTTT
J: TRBJ2-2
D: .
V: TRBV7-2
size: few

CDR3: CASRARSNQPQHF
DNA: TGTGCCAGCAGGGCAAGGTCCAATCAGCCCCAGCATTTT
J: TRBJ1-5
D: .
V: TRBV6-1
size: .

CDR3: CAWSTRDNQPQHF
DNA: TGTGCCTGGAGTACGCGAGACAATCAGCCCCAGCATTTT
J: TRBJ1-5
D: .
V: TRBV30
size: .

CDR3: CASSMVGEETQYF
DNA: TGTGCCAGTAGTATGGTTGGGGAAGAGACCCAGTACTTC
J: TRBJ2-5
D: .
V: TRBV19
size: .

CDR3: CASKEDPNPYNEQFF
DNA: TGTGCCAGCAAGGAGGACCCTAACCCCTACAATGAGCAGTTCTTC
J: TRBJ2-1
D: .
V: TRBV6-4
size: .

CDR3: CSVLRGGNEQFF
DNA: TGCAGCGTTCTCAGGGGTGGCAATGAGCAGTTCTTC
J: TRBJ2-1
D: .
V: TRBV29-1
size: .

CDR3: CASSYESSLAGYTF
DNA: TGTGCCAGCAGTTATGAATCCTCCCTGGCTGGCTACACCTTC
J: TRBJ1-2
D: .
V: TRBV6-5
size: .

CDR3: CASSESNRGNTEAFF
DNA: TGCGCCAGCAGTGAGTCAAACAGGGGGAACACTGAAGCTTTCTTT
J: TRBJ1-1
D: TRBD1
V: TRBV10-1
size: .

CDR3: CASSILNTEAFF
DNA: TGTGCCAGTAGTATCCTGAACACTGAAGCTTTCTTT
J: TRBJ1-1
D: .
V: TRBV19
size: .

CDR3: CASSRPGQVNEAFF
DNA: TGTGCCAGTAGTCGGCCGGGACAGGTAAATGAAGCTTTCTTT
J: TRBJ1-1
D: TRBD1
V: TRBV19
size: .

CDR3: CASSRSGPTIGETQYF
DNA: TGTGCCAGCTCACGAAGCGGACCGACCATCGGGGAGACCCAGTACTTC
J: TRBJ2-5
D: .
V: TRBV18
size: .

CDR3: CASTPGAGRDSNQPQHF
DNA: TGTGCCAGTACCCCTGGGGCAGGGCGAGATAGCAATCAGCCCCAGCATTTT
J: TRBJ1-5
D: .
V: TRBV19
size: .

CDR3: CASSLGGSLNQPQHF
DNA: TGCGCCAGCAGCTTGGGGGGTAGCCTCAATCAGCCCCAGCATTTT
J: TRBJ1-5
D: .
V: TRBV5-1
size: .

CDR3: CAWSVERGFQPQHF
DNA: TGTGCCTGGAGTGTAGAGAGGGGATTTCAGCCCCAGCATTTT
J: TRBJ1-5
D: .
V: TRBV30
size: .

CDR3: CASSPRTGELFF
DNA: TGTGCCAGCTCACCAAGGACCGGGGAGCTGTTTTTT
J: TRBJ2-2
D: .
V: TRBV18
size: few

CDR3: CASRPHNKNNEKLFF
DNA: TGTGCCAGCAGGCCACACAACAAGAATAATGAAAAACTGTTTTTT
J: TRBJ1-4
D: .
V: TRBV6-1
size: .

CDR3: CARQGARKQFF
DNA: TGTGCCCGTCAGGGGGCGAGAAAGCAGTTCTTC
J: TRBJ2-1
D: TRBD1
V: TRBV6-5
size: .

CDR3: CAWSDSIGRVDQPQHF
DNA: TGTGCCTGGAGTGACTCCATAGGCAGGGTCGATCAGCCCCAGCATTTT
J: TRBJ1-5
D: .
V: TRBV30
size: .

CDR3: CSAHNEKLFF
DNA: TGCAGTGCTCATAATGAAAAACTGTTTTTT
J: TRBJ1-4
D: .
V: TRBV20-1
size: .

CDR3: CASSLGGFPSYEQYF
DNA: TGTGCCAGCAGCTTAGGAGGGTTTCCCTCCTACGAGCAGTACTTC
J: TRBJ2-7
D: .
V: TRBV5-6
size: few

CDR3: CASSYRRGQETQYF
DNA: TGTGCCAGCAGTTACAGGAGGGGGCAAGAGACCCAGTACTTC
J: TRBJ2-5
D: .
V: TRBV6-5
size: .